A single sample gave rise to the 2 T cell receptor beta chains below, sequenced in a study of Ad26.COV2.S vaccination and SARS-CoV-2 variants. The treatment is: roughly 19 received Ad26.COV2.S at low or high dose, single or two shots; 5 received placebo; per-sample allocation not given. Collection of samples fell on day 63 after the first vaccine or placebo injection. Measured with immunoSEQ multiplex PCR; TCRdb has only the in-frame clones, and not every one. The table has about half a million clones, about 89% seen once. Sequences were derived from peripheral blood, sampled in a trial of Ad26.COV2.S vaccine versus placebo. The receptors stem from a person between 18 and 65 years old who received the Ad26.COV2.S COVID-19 vaccine or a placebo.

The chain joins TRBV5-5 to TRBJ2-7; no definite D call. Germline values: CDR1 SGHKS, CDR2 YYEKEE (reference sequence). With 0 bases removed from V and 0 bases from J, the gap between germline ends came to 7 bases. This CDR3 is 14 amino acids long. The CDR3 here is CASSLAHNSYEQYF. CDR3 bases: TGTGCCAGCAGCTTGGCTCACAACTCCTACGAGCAGTACTTC.

The V and J genes are TRBV28 and TRBJ1-3; unclear D gene. There are 17 residues in the CDR3. The V gene lost 3 bases and the J gene lost 0 bases, with 15 bases spanning the gap. Germline V lookup: CDR1 MDHEN, CDR2 SYDVKM. The CDR3 region is CASSFGPKDLSGNTIYF. In nucleotides, the CDR3 is TGTGCCAGCAGTTTCGGGCCTAAAGACCTCTCTGGAAACACCATATATTTT.